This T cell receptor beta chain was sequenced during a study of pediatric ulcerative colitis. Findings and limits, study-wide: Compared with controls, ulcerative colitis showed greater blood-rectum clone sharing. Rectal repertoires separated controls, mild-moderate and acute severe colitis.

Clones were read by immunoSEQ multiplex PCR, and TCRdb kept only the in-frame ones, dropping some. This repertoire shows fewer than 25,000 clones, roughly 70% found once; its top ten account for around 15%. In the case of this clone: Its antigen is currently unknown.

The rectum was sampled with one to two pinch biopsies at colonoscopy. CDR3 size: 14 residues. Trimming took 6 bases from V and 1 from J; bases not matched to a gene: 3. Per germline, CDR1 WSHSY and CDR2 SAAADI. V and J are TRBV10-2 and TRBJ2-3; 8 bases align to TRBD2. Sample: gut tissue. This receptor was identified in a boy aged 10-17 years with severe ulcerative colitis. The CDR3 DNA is TGCGCCAGCAGCCTGACTAGCGGCACAGATACGCAGTATTTT. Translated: CASSLTSGTDTQYF.